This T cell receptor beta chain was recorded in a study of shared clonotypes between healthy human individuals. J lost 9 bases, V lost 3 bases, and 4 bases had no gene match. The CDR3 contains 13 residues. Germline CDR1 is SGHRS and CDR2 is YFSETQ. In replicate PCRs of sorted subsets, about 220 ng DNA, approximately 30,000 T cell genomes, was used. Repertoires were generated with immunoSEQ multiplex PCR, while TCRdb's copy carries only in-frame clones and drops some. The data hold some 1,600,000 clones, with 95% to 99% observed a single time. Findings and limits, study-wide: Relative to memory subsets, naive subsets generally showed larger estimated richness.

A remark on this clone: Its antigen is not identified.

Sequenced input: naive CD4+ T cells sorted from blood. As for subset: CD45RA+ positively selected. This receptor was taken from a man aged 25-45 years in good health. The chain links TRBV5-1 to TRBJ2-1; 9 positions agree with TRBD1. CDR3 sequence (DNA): TGCGCCAGCAGCTCCGGACAGGGGTTTGAGCAGTTCTTC. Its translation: CASSSGQGFEQFF.